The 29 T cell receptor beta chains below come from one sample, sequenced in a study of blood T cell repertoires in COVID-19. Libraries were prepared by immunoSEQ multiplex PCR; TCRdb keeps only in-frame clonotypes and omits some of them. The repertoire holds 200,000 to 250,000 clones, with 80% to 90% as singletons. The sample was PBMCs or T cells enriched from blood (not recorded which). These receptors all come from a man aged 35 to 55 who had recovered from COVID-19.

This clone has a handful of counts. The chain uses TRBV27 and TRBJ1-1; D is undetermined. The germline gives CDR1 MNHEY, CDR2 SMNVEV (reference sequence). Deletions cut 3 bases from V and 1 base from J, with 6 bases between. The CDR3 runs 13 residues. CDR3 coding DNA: TGTGCCAGCAGTTTTTGGAGGAACACTGAAGCTTTCTTT. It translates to CASSFWRNTEAFF.

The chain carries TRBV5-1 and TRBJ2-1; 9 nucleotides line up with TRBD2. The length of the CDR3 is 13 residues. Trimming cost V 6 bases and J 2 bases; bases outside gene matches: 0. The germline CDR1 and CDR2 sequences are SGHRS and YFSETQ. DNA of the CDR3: TGCGCCAGCACTAGCGGGGCCTACAATGAGCAGTTCTTC. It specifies CASTSGAYNEQFF.

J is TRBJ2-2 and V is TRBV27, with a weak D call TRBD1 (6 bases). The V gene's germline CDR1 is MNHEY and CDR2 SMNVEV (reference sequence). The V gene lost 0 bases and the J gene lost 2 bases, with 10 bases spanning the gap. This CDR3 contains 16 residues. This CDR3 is CASSLSRTVNTGELFF. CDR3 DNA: TGTGCCAGCAGTTTATCCCGGACAGTCAACACCGGGGAGCTGTTTTTT.

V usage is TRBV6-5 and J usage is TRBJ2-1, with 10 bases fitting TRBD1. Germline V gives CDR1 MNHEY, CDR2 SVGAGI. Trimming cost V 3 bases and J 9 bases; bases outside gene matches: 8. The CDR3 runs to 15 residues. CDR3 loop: CASSYSGTGAVEQFF. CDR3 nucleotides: TGTGCCAGCAGTTATTCCGGGACAGGGGCGGTTGAGCAGTTCTTC.

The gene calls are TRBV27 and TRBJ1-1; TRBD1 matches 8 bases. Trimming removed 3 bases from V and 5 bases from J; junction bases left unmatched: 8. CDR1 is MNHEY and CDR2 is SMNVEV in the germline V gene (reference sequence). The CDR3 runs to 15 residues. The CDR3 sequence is CASSFRTGRETEAFF. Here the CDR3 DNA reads TGTGCCAGCAGTTTCCGGACAGGGAGGGAGACTGAAGCTTTCTTT.

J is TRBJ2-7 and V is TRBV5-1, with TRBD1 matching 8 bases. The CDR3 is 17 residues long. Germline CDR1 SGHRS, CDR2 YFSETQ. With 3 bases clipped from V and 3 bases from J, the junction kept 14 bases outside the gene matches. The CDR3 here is CASSSGQGSYRNYEQYF. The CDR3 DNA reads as TGCGCCAGCAGCTCCGGACAGGGAAGTTATCGTAACTACGAGCAGTACTTC.

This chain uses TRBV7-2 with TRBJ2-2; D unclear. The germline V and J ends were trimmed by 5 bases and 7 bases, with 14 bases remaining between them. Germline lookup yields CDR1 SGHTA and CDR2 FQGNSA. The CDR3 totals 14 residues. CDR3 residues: CASSHTTLGGELFF. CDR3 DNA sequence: TGTGCCAGCAGCCACACTACGCTTGGCGGGGAGCTGTTTTTT.

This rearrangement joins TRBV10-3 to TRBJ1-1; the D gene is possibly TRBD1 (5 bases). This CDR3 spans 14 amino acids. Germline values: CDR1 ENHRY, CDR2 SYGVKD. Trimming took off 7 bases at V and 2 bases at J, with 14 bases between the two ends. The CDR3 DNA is TGTGCCATCAAGGTTCCGGGGGGAAACACTGAAGCTTTCTTT. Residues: CAIKVPGGNTEAFF.

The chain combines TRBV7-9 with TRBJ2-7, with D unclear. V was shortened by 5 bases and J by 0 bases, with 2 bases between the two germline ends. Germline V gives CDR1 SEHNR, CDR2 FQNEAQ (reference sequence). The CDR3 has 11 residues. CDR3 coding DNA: TGTGCCAGCAGCCGCTCCTACGAGCAGTACTTC. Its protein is CASSRSYEQYF.

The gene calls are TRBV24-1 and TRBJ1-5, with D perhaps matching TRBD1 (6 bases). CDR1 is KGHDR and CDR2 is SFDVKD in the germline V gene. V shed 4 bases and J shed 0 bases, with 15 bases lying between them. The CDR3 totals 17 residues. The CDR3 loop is CATSETCPGVSNQPQHF. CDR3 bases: TGTGCCACCAGTGAAACCTGCCCAGGGGTTAGCAATCAGCCCCAGCATTTT.

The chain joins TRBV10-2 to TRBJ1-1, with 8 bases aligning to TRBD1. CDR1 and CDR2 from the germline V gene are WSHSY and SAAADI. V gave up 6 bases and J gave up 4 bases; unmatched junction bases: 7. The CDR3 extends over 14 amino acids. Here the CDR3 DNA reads TGCGCCAGCAGCGGACAGGGCGTAGGCACTGAAGCTTTCTTT. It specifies CASSGQGVGTEAFF.

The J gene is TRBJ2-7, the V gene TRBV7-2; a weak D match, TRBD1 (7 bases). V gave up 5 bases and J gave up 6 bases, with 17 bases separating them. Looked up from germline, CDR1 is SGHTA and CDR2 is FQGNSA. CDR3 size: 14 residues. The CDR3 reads CASSPGDRKGEQYF. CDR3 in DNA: TGTGCCAGCAGCCCGGGGGACAGAAAGGGCGAGCAGTACTTC.

The CDR3 spells CASSPFLEGGTQYF. In nucleotides, the CDR3 is TGTGCCAGCTCACCATTTTTAGAGGGCGGGACCCAGTACTTC. This chain uses TRBV18 with TRBJ2-5; tentative D call: TRBD2 (5 bases). V dropped 2 bases and J dropped 7 bases, with 14 bases sitting between them. This CDR3 has 14 residues. Germline V gene lookup returns CDR1 KGHSH and CDR2 LQKENI.

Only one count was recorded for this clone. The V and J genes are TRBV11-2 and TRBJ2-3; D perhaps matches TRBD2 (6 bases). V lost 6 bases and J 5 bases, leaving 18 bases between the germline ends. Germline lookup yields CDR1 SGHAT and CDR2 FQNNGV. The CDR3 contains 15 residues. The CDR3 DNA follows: TGTGCCAGCAGGCAACGGGGGTACGGGGTAGATACGCAGTATTTT. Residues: CASRQRGYGVDTQYF.

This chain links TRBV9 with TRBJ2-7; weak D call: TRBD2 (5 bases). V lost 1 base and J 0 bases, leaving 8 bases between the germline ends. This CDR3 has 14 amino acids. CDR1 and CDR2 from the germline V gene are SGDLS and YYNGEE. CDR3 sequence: CASSVRETSYEQYF. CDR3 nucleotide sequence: TGTGCCAGCAGCGTAAGGGAGACCTCCTACGAGCAGTACTTC.

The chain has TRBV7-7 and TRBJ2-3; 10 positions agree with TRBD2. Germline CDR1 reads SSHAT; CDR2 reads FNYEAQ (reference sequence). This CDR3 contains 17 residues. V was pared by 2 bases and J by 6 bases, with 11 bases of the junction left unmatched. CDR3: CASSLLRGSAGGDTQYF. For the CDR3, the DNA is TGTGCCAGCAGCTTACTTCGAGGTTCAGCGGGGGGGGATACGCAGTATTTT.

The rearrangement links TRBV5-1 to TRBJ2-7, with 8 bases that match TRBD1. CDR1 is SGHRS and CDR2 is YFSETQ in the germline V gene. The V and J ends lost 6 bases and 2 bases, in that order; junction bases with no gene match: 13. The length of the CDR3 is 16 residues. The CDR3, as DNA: TGCGCCAGCACCGAACAACAATGGACAGGGCCCTACGAGCAGTACTTC. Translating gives CASTEQQWTGPYEQYF.

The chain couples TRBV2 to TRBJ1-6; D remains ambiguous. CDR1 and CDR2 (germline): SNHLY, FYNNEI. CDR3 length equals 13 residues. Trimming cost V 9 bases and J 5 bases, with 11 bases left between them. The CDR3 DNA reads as TGTGCCAGTAAGTCGCAGAATAATTCACCCCTCCACTTT. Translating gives CASKSQNNSPLHF.

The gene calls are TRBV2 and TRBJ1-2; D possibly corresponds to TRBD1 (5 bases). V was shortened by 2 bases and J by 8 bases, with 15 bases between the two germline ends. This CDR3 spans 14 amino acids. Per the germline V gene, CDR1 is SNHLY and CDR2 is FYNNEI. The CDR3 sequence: CASSEPGGTAGYTF. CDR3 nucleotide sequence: TGTGCCAGCAGTGAACCTGGTGGGACTGCCGGCTACACCTTC.

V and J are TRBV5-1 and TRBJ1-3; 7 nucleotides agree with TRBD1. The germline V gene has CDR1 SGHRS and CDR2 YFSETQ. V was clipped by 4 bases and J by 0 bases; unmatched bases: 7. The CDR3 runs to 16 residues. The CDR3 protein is CASSLQTGTSGNTIYF. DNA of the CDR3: TGCGCCAGCAGCCTACAGACAGGGACCTCTGGAAACACCATATATTTT.

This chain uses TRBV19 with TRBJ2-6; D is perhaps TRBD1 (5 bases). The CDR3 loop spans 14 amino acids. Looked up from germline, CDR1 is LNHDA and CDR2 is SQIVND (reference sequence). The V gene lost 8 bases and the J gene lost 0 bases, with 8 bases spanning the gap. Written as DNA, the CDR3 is TGTGCCAGTCGACAGAGCTCTGGGGCCAACGTCCTGACTTTC. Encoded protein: CASRQSSGANVLTF.

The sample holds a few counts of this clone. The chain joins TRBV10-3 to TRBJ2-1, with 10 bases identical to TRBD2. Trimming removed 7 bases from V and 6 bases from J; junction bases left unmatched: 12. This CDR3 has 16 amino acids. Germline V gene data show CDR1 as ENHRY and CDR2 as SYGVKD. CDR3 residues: CAINHGERGGPNEQFF. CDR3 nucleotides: TGTGCCATCAACCACGGGGAGCGGGGGGGCCCCAATGAGCAGTTCTTC.

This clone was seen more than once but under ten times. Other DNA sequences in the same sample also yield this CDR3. DNA for the CDR3: TGTGCCAGCAGCGTAGGGGGCGCTGAAGCTTTCTTT. This encodes CASSVGGAEAFF. The rearrangement uses TRBV9 and TRBJ1-1; perhaps TRBD1 as D (5 bases). Germline values: CDR1 SGDLS, CDR2 YYNGEE. CDR3 length: 12 amino acids. Deletions cut 0 bases from V and 6 bases from J, with 6 bases between.

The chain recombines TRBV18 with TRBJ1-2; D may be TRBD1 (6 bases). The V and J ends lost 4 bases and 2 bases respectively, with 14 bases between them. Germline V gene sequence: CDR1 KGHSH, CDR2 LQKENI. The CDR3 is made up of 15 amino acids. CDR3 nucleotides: TGTGCCAGCTCACTTCAGGACAGAAAGAACTATGGCTACACCTTC. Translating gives CASSLQDRKNYGYTF.

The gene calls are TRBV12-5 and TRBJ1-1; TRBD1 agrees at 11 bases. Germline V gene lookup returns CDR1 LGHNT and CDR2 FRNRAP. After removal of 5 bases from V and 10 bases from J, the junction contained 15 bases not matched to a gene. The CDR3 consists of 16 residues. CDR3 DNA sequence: TGTGCTAGTGGTCTGCACCATCGTCCGGGACAGGGGGTAGCTTTCTTT. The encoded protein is CASGLHHRPGQGVAFF.

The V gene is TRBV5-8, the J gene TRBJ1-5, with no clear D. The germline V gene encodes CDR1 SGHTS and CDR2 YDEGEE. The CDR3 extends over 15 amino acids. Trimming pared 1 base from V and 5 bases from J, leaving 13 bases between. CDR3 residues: CASSLIHRFDQPQHF. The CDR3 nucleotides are TGTGCCAGCAGCTTGATTCATCGGTTCGATCAGCCCCAGCATTTT.

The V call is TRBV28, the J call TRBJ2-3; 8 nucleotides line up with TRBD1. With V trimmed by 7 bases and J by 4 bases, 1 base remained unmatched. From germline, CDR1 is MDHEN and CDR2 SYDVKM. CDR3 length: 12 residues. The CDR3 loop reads CASMTGADTQYF. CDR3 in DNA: TGTGCCAGCATGACAGGGGCAGATACGCAGTATTTT.

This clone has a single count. The CDR3 coding sequence is TGTGCCAGCAGTGGGTGGGGGACAGGGGGCGCAAATTTCCCAGAGACCCAGTACTTC. Its translation: CASSGWGTGGANFPETQYF. V gene TRBV2 combines with J gene TRBJ2-5; TRBD1 matches at 12 bases. The germline CDR1 and CDR2 sequences are SNHLY and FYNNEI. Trimming removed 4 bases from V and 4 bases from J; junction bases left unmatched: 16. CDR3 size: 19 residues.

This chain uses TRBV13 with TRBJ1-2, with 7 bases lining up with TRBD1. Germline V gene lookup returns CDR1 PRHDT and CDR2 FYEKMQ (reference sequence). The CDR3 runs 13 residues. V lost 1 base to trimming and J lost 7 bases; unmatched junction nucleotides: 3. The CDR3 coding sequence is TGTGCCAGCAGCTTAGCCCAGGGGGGTGGCTACACCTTC. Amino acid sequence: CASSLAQGGGYTF.